What follows is one T cell receptor beta chain and its context. Antigen: not known. The data stem from a study of shared clonotypes between healthy human individuals. Study observations and caveats: Against clonotypes common to all four donors, non-shared ones had lower generation probabilities. With few donors, the genetic and exposure-history diversity represented was limited.

The V and J ends lost 0 bases and 2 bases respectively, with 8 bases between them. The CDR3 is 14 amino acids. The V gene's germline CDR1 is SGDLS and CDR2 YYNGEE. Naive CD45RA+ and memory CD45RA-negative subsets were split from CD4+ cells. Sorted-subset replicate PCR reactions contained roughly 200 ng DNA, corresponding to some 29,000 T cell genomes. The protocol was immunoSEQ multiplex PCR, while the TCRdb copy is restricted to in-frame clones and leaves out a portion. Found here are 170,000 or so clones, 60% to 75% of them singletons; the top ten hold roughly a tenth. The chain couples TRBV9 to TRBJ1-1; no clear D. This TCR came from a man aged 25-40 years in good health. Sequencing was carried out using memory CD4+ T cells sorted from blood. Subset in this sample: CD45RA-negative fraction. CDR3 in DNA: TGTGCCAGCAGCGTAGCGGGCCAAAACACTGAAGCTTTCTTT. Its translation is CASSVAGQNTEAFF.